Presented here are 24 T cell receptor beta chains from one specimen sequenced in a study of graft-versus-host responses after intestinal transplantation. Generated by immunoSEQ multiplex PCR, the TCRdb table keeps only in-frame clones and is missing some. The sample has some 70,000 clones; approximately 92% are singletons. Specimen: bone marrow, collected around 720 days after intestinal transplantation. The receptors come from a human patient who received an intestinal transplant, so some T cells may come from the graft donor.

This clone has a single count. The J gene is TRBJ2-3, the V gene TRBV18; D tentatively reads TRBD1 or TRBD2 (5 bases each). The CDR3 runs 18 residues. V was cut by 3 bases and J by 2 bases, with 21 bases left in between. The V gene's germline CDR1 is KGHSH and CDR2 LQKENI. The CDR3 spells CASSPGITQGSHTDTQYF. The CDR3 DNA sequence: TGTGCCAGCTCACCCGGGATAACCCAGGGCTCACACACAGATACGCAGTATTTT.

CDR3 amino acids: CAIRSEAQFTYEQYF. The CDR3 DNA follows: TGTGCCATCAGGTCCGAGGCCCAATTTACCTACGAGCAGTACTTC. The chain has TRBV6-5 and TRBJ2-7, with unresolved D. Between the trimmed V and J ends, which lost 10 bases and 2 bases, there was a span of 21 bases. The length of the CDR3 is 15 residues. Germline assignment: CDR1 MNHEY and CDR2 SVGAGI.

J is TRBJ2-7 and V is TRBV6-6; D possibly corresponds to TRBD2 (6 bases). V was shortened by 5 bases and J by 6 bases, with 14 bases between the two germline ends. CDR1 is MNHNY and CDR2 is SVGAGI in the germline V gene (reference sequence). The CDR3 runs 13 residues. The CDR3 region has the DNA TGTGCCAGCAGTACCACCCACGGGGGCGAGCAGTACTTC. Translated, it gives CASSTTHGGEQYF.

The chain is built from TRBV25-1 and TRBJ1-2; no definite D call. The CDR3 runs 14 residues. V was cut by 6 bases and J by 7 bases, with 18 bases left in between. Germline V gene data show CDR1 as MGHDK and CDR2 as SYGVNS. In nucleotides, the CDR3 is TGTGCCAGCAGCTCGCAGGTCCCTCGCTCTGGCTACACCTTC. It translates to CASSSQVPRSGYTF.

Here the CDR3 reads CASNPGQGVLNIQYF. The CDR3 DNA follows: TGTGCCAGCAATCCGGGACAGGGGGTTCTGAACATTCAGTACTTC. The V and J genes are TRBV6-6 and TRBJ2-4; 11 bases line up with TRBD1. Germline loops: CDR1 MNHNY, CDR2 SVGAGI (reference sequence). This CDR3 spans 15 amino acids. J lost 7 bases, V lost 7 bases, and 9 bases had no gene match.

The chain recombines TRBV5-1 with TRBJ2-5, with 7 positions matching TRBD2. The CDR3 covers 15 residues. With V trimmed by 0 bases and J by 1 base, 3 bases remained unmatched. Looked up from germline, CDR1 is SGHRS and CDR2 is YFSETQ. CDR3 residues: CASSLGGGGQETQYF. CDR3 nucleotide sequence: TGCGCCAGCAGCTTGGGGGGCGGGGGCCAAGAGACCCAGTACTTC.

The chain links TRBV5-1 to TRBJ2-7; 8 nucleotides agree with TRBD2. V shed 2 bases, J shed 0 bases, and the junction held 4 bases outside the gene matches. This CDR3 spans 15 amino acids. Germline V gene lookup returns CDR1 SGHRS and CDR2 YFSETQ. CDR3 DNA sequence: TGCGCCAGCAGCTTACAAAGCGGGAGCTCCTACGAGCAGTACTTC. Its protein is CASSLQSGSSYEQYF. Combining the CDR3 with reference TRBV5-1 and TRBJ2-7 gives the whole variable domain KAGVTQTPRYLIKTRGQQVTLSCSPISGHRSVSWYQQTPGQGLQFLFEYFSETQRNKGNFPGRFSGRQFSNSRSEMNVSTLELGDSALYLCASSLQSGSSYEQYFGPGTRLTVT.

V usage is TRBV7-9 and J usage is TRBJ2-3; a possible D gene is TRBD1 (6 bases). Germline V gene sequence: CDR1 SEHNR, CDR2 FQNEAQ (reference sequence). Trimming left V 7 bases short and J 5 bases short, with 13 bases between. The CDR3 sequence is 13 residues long. CDR3 coding DNA: TGTGCCAGCATCCCACCAGGGGAAGATACGCAGTATTTT. It translates to CASIPPGEDTQYF.

J is TRBJ2-7 and V is TRBV2; D tentatively fits TRBD1 or TRBD2 (5 bases each). The germline gives CDR1 SNHLY, CDR2 FYNNEI. The CDR3 consists of 14 residues. V was pared by 6 bases and J by 4 bases, with 16 bases between. This CDR3 reads CASSAGTGPYEQYF. CDR3 coding DNA: TGTGCCAGCAGCGCCGGGACGGGACCATACGAGCAGTACTTC.

V gene TRBV5-5 combines with J gene TRBJ2-7, with a tentative D call TRBD2 (5 bases). The germline gives CDR1 SGHKS, CDR2 YYEKEE (reference sequence). V was pared by 3 bases and J by 6 bases, with 10 bases between. The CDR3 covers 12 residues. The CDR3 nucleotides are TGTGCCAGCAGCTCGCAGGACTTCGAGCAGTACTTC. Residues: CASSSQDFEQYF.

The rearrangement joins TRBV6-5 to TRBJ2-1, with 8 positions matching TRBD1. Germline values: CDR1 MNHEY, CDR2 SVGAGI. Trimming at V came to 1 base and at J to 6 bases, leaving 2 bases not matched to a gene. The CDR3 totals 14 residues. The CDR3 region is CASSYLTGGNEQFF. CDR3 bases: TGTGCCAGCAGTTACTTAACAGGGGGCAATGAGCAGTTCTTC.

The chain combines TRBV4-2 with TRBJ2-2; D uncertain. The germline CDR1 and CDR2 sequences are LGHNA and YNFKEQ. The V gene lost 0 bases and the J gene lost 6 bases, with 8 bases spanning the gap. The CDR3 totals 14 residues. The CDR3 loop is CASSQDLGSGELFF. CDR3 in DNA: TGTGCCAGCAGCCAAGATTTGGGATCCGGGGAGCTGTTTTTT.

The table lists this clone with a count of one. V and J are TRBV6-5 and TRBJ2-7; D perhaps matches TRBD2 (5 bases). The CDR3 runs 15 residues. The V end was cut by 3 bases, the J end by 3 bases, with 15 bases between. CDR1 MNHEY and CDR2 SVGAGI come from the germline V gene. The CDR3 DNA follows: TGTGCCAGCAGTTATAGCACAGTGGGGAGCTACGAGCAGTACTTC. This sequence encodes CASSYSTVGSYEQYF.

The chain is built from TRBV27 and TRBJ2-5; 8 positions match TRBD2. TRBJ2-7 matches the DNA end more closely, so the J call is doubtful. Germline V CDR1 and CDR2: MNHEY, SMNVEV (reference sequence). The CDR3 runs to 17 residues. DNA of the CDR3: TGTGCCAGCAGTCCTAGTGTAACCCTCGGACTAGCCTCCGAGCAGTACTTC. Amino acids: CASSPSVTLGLASEQYF.

The chain is built from TRBV2 and TRBJ1-2; 8 bases are shared with TRBD1. CDR3 length: 14 residues. Germline loops: CDR1 SNHLY, CDR2 FYNNEI. Unmatched junction bases numbered 5, after V lost 7 bases and J lost 1 base. This CDR3 is CASTLDRDNYGYTF. CDR3 in DNA: TGTGCCAGCACCCTGGACAGGGATAACTATGGCTACACCTTC.

A single count supports this clone. DNA of the CDR3: TGTGCCAGCAGTTCCCAGGGGGGGATTTACTACGAGCAGTACTTC. Encoded protein: CASSSQGGIYYEQYF. This chain uses TRBV27 with TRBJ2-7; either TRBD1 or TRBD2 may fit D (7 bases each). CDR1 is MNHEY and CDR2 is SMNVEV in the germline V gene (reference sequence). V dropped 4 bases and J dropped 3 bases, with 16 bases sitting between them. This CDR3 is built from 15 residues.

This chain connects TRBV6-5 to TRBJ2-7; 8 nucleotides agree with TRBD1. The germline CDR1 and CDR2 sequences are MNHEY and SVGAGI. The CDR3 loop spans 14 amino acids. Trimming cost V 6 bases and J 6 bases; bases outside gene matches: 10. CDR3 coding DNA: TGTGCCAGCAGCACCGACAGGGGCTACTTCGAGCAGTACTTC. Translating it yields CASSTDRGYFEQYF.

CDR3 sequence reads: CASRRLAGSTDTQYF. The CDR3 bases are TGTGCCAGCAGAAGACTAGCGGGGAGCACAGATACGCAGTATTTT. J is TRBJ2-3 and V is TRBV6-6; 11 nucleotides align to TRBD2. The CDR3 is made up of 15 amino acids. V lost 6 bases and J lost 0; bases outside the gene matches: 2. CDR1 and CDR2 from the germline V gene are MNHNY and SVGAGI (reference sequence).

The chain couples TRBV18 to TRBJ1-6; TRBD1 is a possible D gene (6 bases). The germline V gene has CDR1 KGHSH and CDR2 LQKENI. With 3 bases removed from V and 7 bases from J, the gap between germline ends came to 10 bases. This CDR3 is 14 amino acids long. The CDR3 DNA reads as TGTGCCAGCTCACCCAGGGGCGTCAATTCACCCCTCCACTTT. Translating gives CASSPRGVNSPLHF.

This chain uses TRBV2 with TRBJ2-7; D is ambiguous. The CDR3 spans 11 residues. V lost 6 bases to trimming and J lost 4 bases, with 7 bases between them. Per the germline V gene, CDR1 is SNHLY and CDR2 is FYNNEI. CDR3 protein: CASSETYEQYF. The CDR3 region has the DNA TGTGCCAGCAGCGAGACATACGAGCAGTACTTC. The whole variable domain, remainder taken from reference TRBV2 and TRBJ2-7, is EPEVTQTPSHQVTQMGQEVILRCVPISNHLYFYWYRQILGQKVEFLVSFYNNEISEKSEIFDDQFSVERPDGSNFTLKIRSTKLEDSAMYFCASSETYEQYFGPGTRLTVT.

V gene TRBV6-1 combines with J gene TRBJ2-7; D uncertain. There are 16 residues in the CDR3. The V and J ends lost 3 bases and 2 bases respectively, with 17 bases between them. Germline V gene sequence: CDR1 MNHNS, CDR2 SASEGT. The CDR3 coding sequence is TGTGCCAGCAGTGAGCTCCCGAAGTATTCCCCCTACGAGCAGTACTTC. This encodes CASSELPKYSPYEQYF.

V usage is TRBV15 and J usage is TRBJ1-1; TRBD1 agrees at 7 bases. This CDR3 is 15 amino acids long. V gave up 1 base and J gave up 4 bases; unmatched junction bases: 6. The germline CDR1 and CDR2 sequences are LNHNV and YYDKDF (reference sequence). CDR3 region: CATSRVKGAATEAFF. CDR3 sequence (DNA): TGTGCCACCAGCAGAGTAAAGGGGGCCGCCACTGAAGCTTTCTTT.

This clone was counted a single time. This chain joins TRBV11-1 and TRBJ1-3; 7 bases agree with TRBD1. V shed 5 bases and J 1 base; nucleotides not matched to a gene: 5. This CDR3 contains 15 residues. The germline CDR1 and CDR2 sequences are SGHAT and FQDESV (reference sequence). The chain's CDR3 is CASSVQGMSGNTIYF. The CDR3 DNA follows: TGTGCCAGCAGCGTACAGGGGATGTCTGGAAACACCATATATTTT.

The rearrangement links TRBV29-1 to TRBJ2-1; D gene uncertain. Germline V gene data show CDR1 as SQVTM and CDR2 as ANQGSEA. The CDR3 extends over 13 amino acids. Trimming shortened V by 7 bases and J by 9 bases, and 19 bases separated the two germline ends. This chain's CDR3 is CSETGSLKPEQFF. The CDR3 DNA sequence: TGCAGCGAAACCGGGTCACTAAAGCCTGAGCAGTTCTTC.